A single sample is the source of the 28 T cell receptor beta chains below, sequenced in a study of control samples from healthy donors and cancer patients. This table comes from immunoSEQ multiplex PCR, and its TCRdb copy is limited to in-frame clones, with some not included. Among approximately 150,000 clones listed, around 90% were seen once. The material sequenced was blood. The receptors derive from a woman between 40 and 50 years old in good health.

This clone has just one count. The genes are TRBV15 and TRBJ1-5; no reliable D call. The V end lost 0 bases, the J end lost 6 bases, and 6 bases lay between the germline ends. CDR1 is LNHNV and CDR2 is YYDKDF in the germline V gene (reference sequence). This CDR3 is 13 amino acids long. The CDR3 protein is CATSRDWSQPQHF. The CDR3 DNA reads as TGTGCCACCAGCAGAGATTGGAGTCAGCCCCAGCATTTT. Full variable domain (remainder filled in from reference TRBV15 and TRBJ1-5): DAMVIQNPRYQVTQFGKPVTLSCSQTLNHNVMYWYQQKSSQAPKLLFHYYDKDFNNEADTPDNFQSRRPNTSFCFLDIRSPGLGDTAMYLCATSRDWSQPQHFGDGTRLSIL.

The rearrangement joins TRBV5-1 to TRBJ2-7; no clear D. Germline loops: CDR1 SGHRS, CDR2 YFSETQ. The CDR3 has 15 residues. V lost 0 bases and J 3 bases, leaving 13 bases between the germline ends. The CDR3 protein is CASSLAAASGYEQYF. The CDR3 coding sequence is TGCGCCAGCAGCTTGGCCGCAGCCTCCGGCTACGAGCAGTACTTC.

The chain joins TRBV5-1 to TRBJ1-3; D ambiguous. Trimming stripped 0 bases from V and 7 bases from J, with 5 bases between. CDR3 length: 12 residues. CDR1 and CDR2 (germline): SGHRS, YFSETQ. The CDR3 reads CASSLDQNTIYF. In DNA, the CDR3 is TGCGCCAGCAGCTTGGATCAGAACACCATATATTTT.

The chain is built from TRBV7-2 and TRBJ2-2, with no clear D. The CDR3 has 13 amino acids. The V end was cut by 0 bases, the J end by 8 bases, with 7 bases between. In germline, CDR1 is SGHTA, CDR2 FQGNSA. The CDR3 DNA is TGTGCCAGCAGCTTAGCCGCACAGGGGGAGCTGTTTTTT. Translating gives CASSLAAQGELFF.

The CDR3 DNA sequence: TGCAGCGTTACTGTTGAGGGGGAAAAACTGTTTTTT. Amino acid sequence: CSVTVEGEKLFF. The chain carries TRBV29-1 and TRBJ1-4, with D maybe TRBD1 (5 bases). The CDR3 sequence is 12 residues long. Germline V gives CDR1 SQVTM, CDR2 ANQGSEA. V lost 5 bases, J lost 8 bases, and 12 bases lay in between. Complete variable domain (other parts from reference TRBV29-1 and TRBJ1-4): SAVISQKPSRDICQRGTSLTIQCQVDSQVTMMFWYRQQPGQSLTLIATANQGSEATYESGFVIDKFPISRPNLTFSTLTVSNMSPEDSSIYLCSVTVEGEKLFFGSGTQLSVL.

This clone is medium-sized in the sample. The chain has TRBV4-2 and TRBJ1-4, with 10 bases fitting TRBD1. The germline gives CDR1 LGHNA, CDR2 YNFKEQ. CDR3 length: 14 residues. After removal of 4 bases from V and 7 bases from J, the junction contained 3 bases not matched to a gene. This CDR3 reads CASSPTGGVEKLFF. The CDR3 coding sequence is TGTGCCAGCAGCCCGACAGGGGGCGTTGAAAAACTGTTTTTT.

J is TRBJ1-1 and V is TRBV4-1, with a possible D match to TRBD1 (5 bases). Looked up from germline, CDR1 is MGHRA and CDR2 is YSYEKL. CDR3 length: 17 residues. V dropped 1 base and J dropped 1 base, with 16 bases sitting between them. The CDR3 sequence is CASSQGGFGDSNTEAFF. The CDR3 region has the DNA TGCGCCAGCAGCCAAGGGGGCTTTGGGGACTCGAACACTGAAGCTTTCTTT.

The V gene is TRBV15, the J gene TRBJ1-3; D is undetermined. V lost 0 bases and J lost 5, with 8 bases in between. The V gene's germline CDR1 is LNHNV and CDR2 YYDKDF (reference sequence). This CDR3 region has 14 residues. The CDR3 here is CATSRDPDRNTIYF. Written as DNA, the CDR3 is TGTGCCACCAGCAGAGATCCGGACCGAAACACCATATATTTT.

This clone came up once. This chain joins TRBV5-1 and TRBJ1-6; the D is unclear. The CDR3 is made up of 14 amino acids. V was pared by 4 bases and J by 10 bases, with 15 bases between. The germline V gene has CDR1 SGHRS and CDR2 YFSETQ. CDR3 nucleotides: TGCGCCAGCAGCCCGGCACGGGGAGGGTCACCCCTCCACTTT. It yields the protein CASSPARGGSPLHF.

This CDR3 is CASIRGHANTEAFF. As DNA, the CDR3 is TGTGCCAGCATCCGAGGACACGCGAACACTGAAGCTTTCTTT. The V call is TRBV6-5, the J call TRBJ1-1; D is perhaps TRBD1 (5 bases). Trimming took 7 bases from V and 1 from J, leaving 13 bases between them. The CDR3 runs to 14 residues. The V gene's germline CDR1 is MNHEY and CDR2 SVGAGI.

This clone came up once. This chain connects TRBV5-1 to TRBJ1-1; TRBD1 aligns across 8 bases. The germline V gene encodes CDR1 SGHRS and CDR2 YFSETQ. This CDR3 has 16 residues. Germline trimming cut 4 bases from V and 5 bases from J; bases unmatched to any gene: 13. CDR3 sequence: CASSVSPGQGMTEAFF. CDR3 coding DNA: TGCGCCAGCAGCGTATCCCCCGGACAGGGTATGACTGAAGCTTTCTTT. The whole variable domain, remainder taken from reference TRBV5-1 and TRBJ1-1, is KAGVTQTPRYLIKTRGQQVTLSCSPISGHRSVSWYQQTPGQGLQFLFEYFSETQRNKGNFPGRFSGRQFSNSRSEMNVSTLELGDSALYLCASSVSPGQGMTEAFFGQGTRLTVV.

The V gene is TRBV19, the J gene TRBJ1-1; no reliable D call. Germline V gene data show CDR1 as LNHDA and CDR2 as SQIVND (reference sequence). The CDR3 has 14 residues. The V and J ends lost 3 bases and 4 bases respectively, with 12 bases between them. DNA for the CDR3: TGTGCCAGTAGTATCGCCTTCCTGGGCACTGAAGCTTTCTTT. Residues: CASSIAFLGTEAFF.

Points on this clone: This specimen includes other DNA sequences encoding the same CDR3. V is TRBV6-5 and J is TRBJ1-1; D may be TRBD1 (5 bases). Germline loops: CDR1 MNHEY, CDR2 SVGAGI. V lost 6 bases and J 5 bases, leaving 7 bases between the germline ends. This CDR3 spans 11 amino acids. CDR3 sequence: CASRWGTEAFF. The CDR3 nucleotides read TGTGCCAGCAGATGGGGGACTGAAGCTTTCTTT.

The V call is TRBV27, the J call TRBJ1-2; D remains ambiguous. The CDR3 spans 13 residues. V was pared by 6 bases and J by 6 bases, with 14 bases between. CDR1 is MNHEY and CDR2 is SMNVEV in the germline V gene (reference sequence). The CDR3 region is CASRFGPLHGYTF. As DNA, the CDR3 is TGTGCCAGCAGATTTGGGCCGCTCCATGGCTACACCTTC.

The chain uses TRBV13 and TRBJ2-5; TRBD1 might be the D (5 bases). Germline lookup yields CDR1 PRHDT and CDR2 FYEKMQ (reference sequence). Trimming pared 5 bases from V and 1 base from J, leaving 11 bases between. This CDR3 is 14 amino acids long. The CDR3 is CASSPSGAQETQYF. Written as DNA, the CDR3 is TGTGCCAGCAGCCCATCTGGGGCCCAAGAGACCCAGTACTTC.

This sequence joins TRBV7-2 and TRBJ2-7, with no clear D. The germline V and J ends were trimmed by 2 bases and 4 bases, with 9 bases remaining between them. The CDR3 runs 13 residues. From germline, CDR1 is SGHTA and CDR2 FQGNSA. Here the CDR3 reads CASSLLAGYEQYF. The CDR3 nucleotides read TGTGCCAGCAGCTTATTAGCCGGGTACGAGCAGTACTTC. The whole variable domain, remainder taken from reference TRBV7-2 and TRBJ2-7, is GAGVSQSPSNKVTEKGKDVELRCDPISGHTALYWYRQSLGQGLEFLIYFQGNSAPDKSGLPSDRFSAERTGGSVSTLTIQRTQQEDSAVYLCASSLLAGYEQYFGPGTRLTVT.

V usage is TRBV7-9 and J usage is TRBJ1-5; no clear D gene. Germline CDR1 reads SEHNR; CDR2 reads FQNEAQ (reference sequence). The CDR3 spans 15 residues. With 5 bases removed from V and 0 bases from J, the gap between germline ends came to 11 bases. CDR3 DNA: TGTGCCAGCAGCCCCGGGGATTATAGCAATCAGCCCCAGCATTTT. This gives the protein CASSPGDYSNQPQHF.

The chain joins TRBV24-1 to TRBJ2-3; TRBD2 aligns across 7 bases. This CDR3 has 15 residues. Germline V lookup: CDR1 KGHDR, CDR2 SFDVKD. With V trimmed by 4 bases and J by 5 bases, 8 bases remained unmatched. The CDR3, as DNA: TGTGCCACCAGTGACCCCACTTCGGGAGGAGATACGCAGTATTTT. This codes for CATSDPTSGGDTQYF.

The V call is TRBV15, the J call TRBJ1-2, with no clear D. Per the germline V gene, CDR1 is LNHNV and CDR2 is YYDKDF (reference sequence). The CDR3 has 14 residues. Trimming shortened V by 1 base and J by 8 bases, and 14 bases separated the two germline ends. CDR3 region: CATSRGYSDGGYTF. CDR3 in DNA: TGTGCCACCAGCAGAGGGTACAGCGACGGAGGCTACACCTTC.

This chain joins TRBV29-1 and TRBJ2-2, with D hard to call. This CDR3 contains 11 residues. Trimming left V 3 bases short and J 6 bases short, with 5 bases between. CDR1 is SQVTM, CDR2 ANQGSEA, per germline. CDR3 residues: CSVDRSGELFF. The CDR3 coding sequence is TGCAGCGTTGATAGGTCCGGGGAGCTGTTTTTT.

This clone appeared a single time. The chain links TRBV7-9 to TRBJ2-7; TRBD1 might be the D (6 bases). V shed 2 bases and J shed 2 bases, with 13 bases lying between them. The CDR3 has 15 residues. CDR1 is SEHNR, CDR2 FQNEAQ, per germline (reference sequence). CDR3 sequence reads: CASSLLGAKTYEQYF. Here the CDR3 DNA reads TGTGCCAGCAGCTTACTGGGGGCAAAAACCTACGAGCAGTACTTC.

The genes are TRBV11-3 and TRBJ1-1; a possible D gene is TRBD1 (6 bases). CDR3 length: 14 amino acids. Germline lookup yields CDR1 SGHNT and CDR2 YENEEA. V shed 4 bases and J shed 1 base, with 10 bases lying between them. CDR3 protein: CASSSGTPNTEAFF. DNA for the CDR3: TGTGCCAGCAGCTCCGGGACACCGAACACTGAAGCTTTCTTT.

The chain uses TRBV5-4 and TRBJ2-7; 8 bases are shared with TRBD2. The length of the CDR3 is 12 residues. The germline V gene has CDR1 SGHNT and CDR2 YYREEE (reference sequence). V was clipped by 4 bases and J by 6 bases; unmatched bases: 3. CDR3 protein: CASSGSGGEQYF. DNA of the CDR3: TGTGCCAGCAGCGGGAGCGGGGGCGAGCAGTACTTC.

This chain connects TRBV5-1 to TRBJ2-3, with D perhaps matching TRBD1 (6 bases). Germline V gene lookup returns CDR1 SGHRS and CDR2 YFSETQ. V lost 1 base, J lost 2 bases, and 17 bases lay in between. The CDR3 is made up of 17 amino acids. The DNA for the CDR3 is TGCGCCAGCAGCTTGCGGGTGAGGACAGCCAACACAGATACGCAGTATTTT. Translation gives CASSLRVRTANTDTQYF. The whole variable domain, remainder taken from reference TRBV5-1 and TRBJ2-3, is KAGVTQTPRYLIKTRGQQVTLSCSPISGHRSVSWYQQTPGQGLQFLFEYFSETQRNKGNFPGRFSGRQFSNSRSEMNVSTLELGDSALYLCASSLRVRTANTDTQYFGPGTRLTVL.

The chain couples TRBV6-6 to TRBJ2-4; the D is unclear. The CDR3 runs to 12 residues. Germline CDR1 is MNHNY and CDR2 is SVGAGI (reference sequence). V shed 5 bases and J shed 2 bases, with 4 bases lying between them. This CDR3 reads CASSRPKNIQYF. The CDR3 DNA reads TGTGCCAGCAGTCGACCCAAAAACATTCAGTACTTC.

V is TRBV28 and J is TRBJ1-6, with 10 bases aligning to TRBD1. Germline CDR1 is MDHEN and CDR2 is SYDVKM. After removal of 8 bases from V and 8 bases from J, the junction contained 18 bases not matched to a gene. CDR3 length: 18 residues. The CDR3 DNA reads TGTGCCAGCTTTACTGCGGGTGTTTTCGGGACAGGGGATTCACCCCTCCACTTT. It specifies CASFTAGVFGTGDSPLHF.

CDR3 sequence (DNA): TGTGCCAGTAGCTTGACAGGGGCCTTTAGCAATCAGCCCCAGCATTTT. Translated: CASSLTGAFSNQPQHF. The V gene is TRBV19, the J gene TRBJ1-5, with TRBD1 identical over 8 bases. Germline loops: CDR1 LNHDA, CDR2 SQIVND (reference sequence). This CDR3 region has 16 residues. V lost 6 bases, J lost 0 bases, and 7 bases stayed unmatched.

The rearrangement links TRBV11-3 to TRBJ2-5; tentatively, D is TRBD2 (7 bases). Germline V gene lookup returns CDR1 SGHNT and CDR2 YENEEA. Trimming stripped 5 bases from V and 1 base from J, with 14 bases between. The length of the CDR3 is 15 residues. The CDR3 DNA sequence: TGTGCCAGCAGCGCCTCAAGGGGGGGCCAAGAGACCCAGTACTTC. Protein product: CASSASRGGQETQYF.